The entry that follows covers one T cell receptor beta chain sequence. TCRdb's copy holds only in-frame clones and misses some; the assay was immunoSEQ multiplex PCR. This table has roughly 65,000 clones, around nine tenths appearing once. Unmatched junction bases numbered 11, after V lost 4 bases and J lost 6 bases. The CDR3 covers 14 residues. CDR1 and CDR2 (germline): SQVTM, ANQGSEA. The data are from a study of T cell changes during pregnancy in multiple sclerosis. The sample was peripheral blood, taken in the third trimester of pregnancy. The genes are TRBV29-1 and TRBJ1-1, with 7 bases matching TRBD1. The TCR sequence derives from a female donor in good health, enrolled as a control in a pregnancy study. The CDR3 DNA follows: TGCAGCGTTGGGATGACAGGGAAGCGGCCTGAAGCTTTCTTT. Residues: CSVGMTGKRPEAFF.